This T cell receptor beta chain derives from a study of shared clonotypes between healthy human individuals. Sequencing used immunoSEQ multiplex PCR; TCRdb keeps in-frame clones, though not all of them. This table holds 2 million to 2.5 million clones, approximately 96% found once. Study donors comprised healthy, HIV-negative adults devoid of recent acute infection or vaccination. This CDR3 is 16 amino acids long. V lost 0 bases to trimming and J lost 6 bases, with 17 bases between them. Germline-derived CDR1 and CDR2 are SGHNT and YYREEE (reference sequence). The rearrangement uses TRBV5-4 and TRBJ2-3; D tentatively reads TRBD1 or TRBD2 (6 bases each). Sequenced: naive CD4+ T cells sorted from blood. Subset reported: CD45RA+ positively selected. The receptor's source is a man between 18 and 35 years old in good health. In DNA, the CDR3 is TGTGCCAGCAGCTTGGGGGGGGCCCTAGGTGGGGATACGCAGTATTTT. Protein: CASSLGGALGGDTQYF.